The rows below give T cell receptor beta chains drawn from one sample of a study of radiation and T cells in renal cell carcinoma. Generated by immunoSEQ multiplex PCR, the TCRdb table keeps only in-frame clones and is missing some. There are about 23,000 clones in the sample; roughly 64% occur only once, and 22% lies in the top ten. This material consisted of tumor tissue, taken from a patient whose treatment was nephrectomy without radiotherapy. These receptors were obtained from a man aged 40-49 years with renal cell carcinoma. Both conserved end residues are part of each CDR3. The D gene is left open where the match is weak. A row's size may be missing; if present it is once, few, many or a size class.

V,J,length,D,size,DNA,CDR3
TRBV28,TRBJ2-5,14,-,few,TGTGCCAGCAGTGGTCAGGGTTTAGGAAAGACCCAGTACTTC,CASSGQGLGKTQYF
TRBV2,TRBJ1-3,17,-,-,TGTGCCAGCAGTGGGGGTCGGGGTACGTTGGCTGGAAACACCATATATTTT,CASSGGRGTLAGNTIYF
TRBV23-1,TRBJ1-2,16,TRBD1,-,TGCGCCAGCAGTCGTTTCCTAGGGGACAGGGGGCTGGGCTACACCTTC,CASSRFLGDRGLGYTF
TRBV29-1,TRBJ2-3,13,TRBD1,-,TGCAGCGTTGAGACAGGGAGCACAGATACGCAGTATTTT,CSVETGSTDTQYF
TRBV5-6,TRBJ1-6,14,TRBD1,-,TGTGCCAGCAGCTTGGGCAGGGGGGCTTCACCCCTCCACTTT,CASSLGRGASPLHF
TRBV2,TRBJ1-1,19,TRBD1,once,TGTGCCAGCACTGGGATAGAAGACAGGGGGCCACGTCGCCCCACTGAAGCTTTCTTT,CASTGIEDRGPRRPTEAFF
TRBV7-2,TRBJ1-5,15,-,few,TGTGCCAGCAGCATGGGGGCCAGGGAAGGGCAGCCCCAGCATTTT,CASSMGAREGQPQHF
TRBV7-2,TRBJ1-2,17,TRBD1,-,TGTGCCAGCAGCTTATCCCTACAGGGGGTGCGGAGCTATGGCTACACCTTC,CASSLSLQGVRSYGYTF
TRBV7-9,TRBJ2-3,15,-,-,TGTGCCAGCAGCCTGCCCAGTGCCCGCGCAGATACGCAGTATTTT,CASSLPSARADTQYF
TRBV6-4,TRBJ2-3,13,-,-,TGTGCCAGCAGTGACAGGGGCACAGATACGCAGTATTTT,CASSDRGTDTQYF
TRBV7-2,TRBJ1-2,16,TRBD1,-,TGTGCCAGCAGCCTCCCTCGACAGGGCCATAACTATGGCTACACCTTC,CASSLPRQGHNYGYTF
TRBV29-1,TRBJ1-1,12,TRBD1,few,TGCAGCGTGGGACAGATGAACACTGAAGCTTTCTTT,CSVGQMNTEAFF
TRBV28,TRBJ2-2,12,-,-,TGTGCCAGCAGTTCTAGCTACGGGGAGCTGTTTTTT,CASSSSYGELFF
TRBV27,TRBJ2-3,15,TRBD1,-,TGTGCCAGCAGTTTGAAGGGGGCAGTCACAGATACGCAGTATTTT,CASSLKGAVTDTQYF
TRBV19,TRBJ1-1,13,-,-,TGTGCCACCTCATACCAGGGTGTCACTGAAGCTTTCTTT,CATSYQGVTEAFF
TRBV10-3,TRBJ2-7,12,-,-,TGTGCCATCAGTGAGTCTGTCCACGAGCAGTACTTC,CAISESVHEQYF
TRBV7-2,TRBJ1-4,13,-,many,TGTGCCAGCAGCTTATGGCTGGAGGAAAAACTGTTTTTT,CASSLWLEEKLFF
TRBV5-6,TRBJ1-1,17,TRBD1,-,TGTGCCAGCAGCGGCAACCCAACCCAGGGGGCGTACAGTGAAGCTTTCTTT,CASSGNPTQGAYSEAFF
TRBV7-2,TRBJ1-1,15,-,-,TGTGCCAGCAGCCCATTGGGGGGGCGAGATACTGAAGCTTTCTTT,CASSPLGGRDTEAFF
TRBV28,TRBJ1-2,12,-,few,TGTGCCAGCAGTTTAATGAAAGAGGGTGACACCTTC,CASSLMKEGDTF
TRBV6-1,TRBJ1-3,15,-,once,TGTGCCAGCAGTGAAGGTAGAGGGACCGGAAACACCATATATTTT,CASSEGRGTGNTIYF
TRBV15,TRBJ2-5,14,-,-,TGTGCCACCAGCAGAGATCGGCAGGGAGAGACCCAGTACTTC,CATSRDRQGETQYF
TRBV7-2,TRBJ1-2,15,-,-,TGTGCCAGCAGCCCTGGATGGGGGTTGGACTATGGCTACACCTTC,CASSPGWGLDYGYTF